The rows below give T cell receptor beta chains drawn from one sample of a study of blood T cells in healthy people across ages. A single record per CDR3 protein comes from TCRdb applying MiXCR to the 5' RACE reads. The sample lists over 600,000 distinct CDR3 sequences, 45% to 70% occurring once. Sequencing was performed on blood. The receptors stem from a man aged 35 to 55 in good health. CDR3s include the opening cysteine and the closing phenylalanine or tryptophan. D genes are given only for firm matches. A clone size is listed for some rows: how often the clone was seen (once, few, many), or a class if it is expanded.

clone_size: -; d_call: -; v_call: TRBV4-2; cdr3_aa: CASSLVGPVGTEAFF
clone_size: -; d_call: -; v_call: TRBV7-8; cdr3_aa: CASSPGAGRVYEQYF
clone_size: -; d_call: -; v_call: TRBV18; cdr3_aa: CASSPRGEETQYF
clone_size: -; d_call: TRBD1; v_call: TRBV28; cdr3_aa: CASTEGAGVAQPQHF
clone_size: -; d_call: -; v_call: TRBV7-2; cdr3_aa: CASSPRQGGDTDTQYF
clone_size: few; d_call: -; v_call: TRBV7-8; cdr3_aa: CASSLDQGWQFF
clone_size: once; d_call: TRBD1; v_call: TRBV28; cdr3_aa: CASSSRTGESGEQYF
clone_size: -; d_call: -; v_call: TRBV29-1; cdr3_aa: CSVEGPTQYF
clone_size: -; d_call: -; v_call: TRBV6-2/TRBV6-3; cdr3_aa: CASSLGKEGNQPQHF
clone_size: -; d_call: -; v_call: TRBV4-2; cdr3_aa: CASSRPGDHNEQFF
clone_size: -; d_call: -; v_call: TRBV18; cdr3_aa: CASSPRRVQETQYF
clone_size: few; d_call: -; v_call: TRBV12-3/TRBV12-4; cdr3_aa: CASTSTWGSYGYTF
clone_size: few; d_call: -; v_call: TRBV28; cdr3_aa: CARTLNGFAQHF
clone_size: -; d_call: -; v_call: TRBV7-7; cdr3_aa: CASTDRPQTGYTF
clone_size: -; d_call: -; v_call: TRBV29-1; cdr3_aa: CSVWALRPGYYGYTF
clone_size: few; d_call: TRBD1; v_call: TRBV9; cdr3_aa: CASSARGQDNYNEQFF
clone_size: once; d_call: -; v_call: TRBV20-1; cdr3_aa: CSARRVYEETQYF
clone_size: few; d_call: -; v_call: TRBV15; cdr3_aa: CATSPKGGSGANVLTF
clone_size: -; d_call: -; v_call: TRBV27; cdr3_aa: CASSWGPGQPQHF
clone_size: -; d_call: TRBD2; v_call: TRBV29-1; cdr3_aa: CSVEGTRAGETQYF
clone_size: -; d_call: TRBD1; v_call: TRBV5-1; cdr3_aa: CASSPATGTYGYTF
clone_size: -; d_call: -; v_call: TRBV29-1; cdr3_aa: CSVSSQTDGYTF
clone_size: -; d_call: TRBD1; v_call: TRBV4-3; cdr3_aa: CASSLGQGALYGRNIQYF
clone_size: -; d_call: TRBD1; v_call: TRBV7-9; cdr3_aa: CASSLLGTGNEKLFF
clone_size: -; d_call: -; v_call: TRBV28; cdr3_aa: CASSSRTVVNEKLFF
clone_size: -; d_call: -; v_call: TRBV6-5; cdr3_aa: CASSRVGLHSNQPQHF
clone_size: -; d_call: -; v_call: TRBV27; cdr3_aa: CASFSHIREQYF
clone_size: -; d_call: -; v_call: TRBV4-3; cdr3_aa: CASSQDHLGSGANVLTF
clone_size: few; d_call: TRBD2; v_call: TRBV7-9; cdr3_aa: CASSPDRGLASYEQYF
clone_size: -; d_call: TRBD2; v_call: TRBV29-1; cdr3_aa: CSVVLAGVMNEQFF
clone_size: -; d_call: -; v_call: TRBV2; cdr3_aa: CASSERERYEQYF